Listed here is a single TCR beta chain. The data stem from a study of blood T cells in healthy people across ages. Alongside a J-beta primer mix, a sample-barcoded 5' primer served in a second PCR lasting roughly 7 to 11 cycles. TCRdb fed the 5' RACE reads into MiXCR, producing one record per CDR3 protein. The sample yields about a million distinct CDR3 sequences, around two fifths seen once. This CDR3 region has 15 residues. Germline CDR1 reads MNHEY; CDR2 reads SMNVEV (reference sequence). The ends were cut back, 2 bases at V and 6 bases at J, with 13 bases in the middle. The chain employs TRBV27 and TRBJ1-4, with a tentative D call TRBD1 (5 bases). The sequence derives from a man between 18 and 29 years old in good health. The sequenced sample consisted of blood. CDR3 residues: CASSLQGRVDEKLFF. For the CDR3, the DNA is TGTGCCAGCAGTTTACAGGGAAGGGTGGATGAAAAACTGTTTTTT. The whole variable domain, remainder taken from reference TRBV27 and TRBJ1-4, is EAQVTQNPRYLITVTGKKLTVTCSQNMNHEYMSWYRQDPGLGLRQIYYSMNVEVTDKGDVPEGYKVSRKEKRNFPLILESPSPNQTSLYFCASSLQGRVDEKLFFGSGTQLSVL.